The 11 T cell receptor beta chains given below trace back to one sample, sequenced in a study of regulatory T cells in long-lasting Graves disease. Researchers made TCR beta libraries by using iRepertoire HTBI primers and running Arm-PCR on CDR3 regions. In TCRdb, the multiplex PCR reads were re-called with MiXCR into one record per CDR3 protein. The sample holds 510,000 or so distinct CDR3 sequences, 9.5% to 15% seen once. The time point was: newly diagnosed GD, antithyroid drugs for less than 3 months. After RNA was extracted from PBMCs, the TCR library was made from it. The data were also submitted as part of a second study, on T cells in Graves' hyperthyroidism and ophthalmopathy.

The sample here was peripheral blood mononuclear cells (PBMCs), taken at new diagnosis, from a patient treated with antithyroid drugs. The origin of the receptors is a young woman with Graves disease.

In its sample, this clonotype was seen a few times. The CDR3 sequence: CASSPRLALKDTEAFF. DNA of the CDR3: TGCGCCAGCAGCCCACGCTTGGCTTTGAAGGACACTGAAGCTTTCTTT. The rearrangement links TRBV4-1 to TRBJ1-1; no firm D call. This CDR3 is built from 16 residues. Germline lookup yields CDR1 MGHRA and CDR2 YSYEKL. V was trimmed by 4 bases and J by 3 bases, leaving 18 bases between them.

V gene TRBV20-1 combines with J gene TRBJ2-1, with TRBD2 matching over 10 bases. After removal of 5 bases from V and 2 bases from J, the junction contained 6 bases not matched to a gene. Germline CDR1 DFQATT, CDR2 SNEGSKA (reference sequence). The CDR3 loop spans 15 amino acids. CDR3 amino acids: CSAFISGRAYNEQFF. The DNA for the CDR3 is TGCAGTGCTTTCATCAGCGGGAGGGCCTACAATGAGCAGTTCTTC.

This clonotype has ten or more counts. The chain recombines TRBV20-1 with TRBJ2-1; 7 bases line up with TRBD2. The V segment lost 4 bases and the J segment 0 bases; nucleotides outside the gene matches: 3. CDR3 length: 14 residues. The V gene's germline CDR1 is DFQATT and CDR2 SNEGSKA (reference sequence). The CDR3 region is CSATLAVSYNEQFF. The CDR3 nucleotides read TGCAGTGCTACTCTAGCGGTCTCCTACAATGAGCAGTTCTTC.

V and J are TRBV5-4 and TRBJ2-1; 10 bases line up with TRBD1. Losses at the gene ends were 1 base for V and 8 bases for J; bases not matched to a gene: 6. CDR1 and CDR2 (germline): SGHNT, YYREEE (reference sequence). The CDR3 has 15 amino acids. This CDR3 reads CASSLWTGGRDEQFF. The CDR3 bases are TGTGCCAGCAGCTTGTGGACAGGGGGTAGGGATGAGCAGTTCTTC. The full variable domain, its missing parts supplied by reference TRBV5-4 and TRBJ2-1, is ETGVTQSPTHLIKTRGQQVTLRCSSQSGHNTVSWYQQALGQGPQFIFQYYREEENGRGNFPPRFSGLQFPNYSSELNVNALELDDSALYLCASSLWTGGRDEQFFGPGTRLTVL.

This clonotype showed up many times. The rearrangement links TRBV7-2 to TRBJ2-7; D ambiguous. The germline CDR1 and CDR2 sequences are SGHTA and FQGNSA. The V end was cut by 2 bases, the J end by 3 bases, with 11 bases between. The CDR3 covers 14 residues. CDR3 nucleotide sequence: TGTGCCAGCAGCTTACTTCCCCGGATCTACGAGCAGTACTTC. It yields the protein CASSLLPRIYEQYF.

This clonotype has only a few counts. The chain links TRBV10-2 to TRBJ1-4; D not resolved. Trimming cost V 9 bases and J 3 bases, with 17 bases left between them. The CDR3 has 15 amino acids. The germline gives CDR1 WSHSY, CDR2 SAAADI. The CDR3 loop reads CASRAGRWANEKLFF. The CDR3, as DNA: TGCGCCAGTAGGGCCGGGCGATGGGCTAATGAAAAACTGTTTTTT.

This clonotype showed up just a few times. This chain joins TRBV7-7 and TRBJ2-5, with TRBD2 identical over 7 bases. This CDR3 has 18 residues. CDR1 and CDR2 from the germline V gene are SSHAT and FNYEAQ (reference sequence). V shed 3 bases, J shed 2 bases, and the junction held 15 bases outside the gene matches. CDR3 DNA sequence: TGTGCCAGCAGCTTGGAGTCCCGACTAGCAGTCCATCAAGAGACCCAGTACTTC. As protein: CASSLESRLAVHQETQYF.

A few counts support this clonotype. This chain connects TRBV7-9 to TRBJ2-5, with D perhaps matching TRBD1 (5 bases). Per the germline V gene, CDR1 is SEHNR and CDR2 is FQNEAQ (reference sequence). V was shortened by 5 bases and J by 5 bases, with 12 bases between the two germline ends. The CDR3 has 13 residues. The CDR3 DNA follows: TGTGCCAGCAGCCACGGGCCAGGGGAGACCCAGTACTTC. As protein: CASSHGPGETQYF.

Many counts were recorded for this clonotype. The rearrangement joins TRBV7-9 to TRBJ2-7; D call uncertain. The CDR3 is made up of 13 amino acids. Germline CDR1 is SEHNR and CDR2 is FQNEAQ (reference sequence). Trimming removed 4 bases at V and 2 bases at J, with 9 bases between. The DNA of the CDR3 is TGTGCCAGCAGCTCCCAGTGGGCCTACGAGCAGTACTTC. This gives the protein CASSSQWAYEQYF.

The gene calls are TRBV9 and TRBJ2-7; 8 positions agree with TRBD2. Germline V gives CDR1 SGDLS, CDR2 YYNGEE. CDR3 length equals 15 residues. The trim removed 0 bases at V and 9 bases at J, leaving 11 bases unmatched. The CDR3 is CASSVGPGLGGRQYF. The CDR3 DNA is TGTGCCAGCAGCGTAGGGCCGGGACTAGGGGGACGGCAGTACTTC.

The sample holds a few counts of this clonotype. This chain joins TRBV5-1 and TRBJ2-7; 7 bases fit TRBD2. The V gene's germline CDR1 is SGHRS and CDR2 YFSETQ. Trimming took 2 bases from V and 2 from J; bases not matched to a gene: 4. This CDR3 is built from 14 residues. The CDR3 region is CASSFWGGTYEQYF. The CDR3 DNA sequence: TGCGCCAGCAGCTTCTGGGGAGGGACCTACGAGCAGTACTTC.